The clone carrying this TCR beta chain was counted between two and nine times. The antigen remains undetermined. The PCR employed 60 Vbeta primers together with 13 Jbeta primers. Libraries were prepared by immunoSEQ multiplex PCR; TCRdb keeps only in-frame clonotypes and omits some of them. The sample consists of about 150,000 clones, roughly 80% of them appearing once. The V and J ends lost 1 base and 0 bases respectively, with 8 bases between them. This CDR3 region has 16 residues. Germline V lookup: CDR1 SGHRS, CDR2 YFSETQ. This specimen belongs to a study of cytomegalovirus exposure and HLA in healthy donors. Study background: The Caucasian-associated ancestry cluster held under 90% of over 350 genotyped donors.

The study, taken as a whole, reports: Despite most TCR sequences being rare, some public TCRs occurred in many donors. Later genetic work tied a missense DCLRE1C variant to beta-chain V and J trimming.

Sequencing was done on a sample of PBMCs. The TCR originated in a man younger than 35 in good health and CMV-seronegative. This chain joins TRBV5-1 and TRBJ2-6; no clear D. The CDR3: CASSLRASSGANVLTF. CDR3 nucleotide sequence: TGCGCCAGCAGCTTGAGAGCGTCCTCTGGGGCCAACGTCCTGACTTTC. The full variable domain, its missing parts supplied by reference TRBV5-1 and TRBJ2-6, is KAGVTQTPRYLIKTRGQQVTLSCSPISGHRSVSWYQQTPGQGLQFLFEYFSETQRNKGNFPGRFSGRQFSNSRSEMNVSTLELGDSALYLCASSLRASSGANVLTFGAGSRLTVL.